This T cell receptor beta chain was identified in a study of blood T cell repertoires in COVID-19. Whole-study context: COVID-19 samples, acute and convalescent, were from the United States, Italy and Spain. The cDNA or gDNA used as material had been derived from T cells, B-cell-depleted T cells, or PBMCs.

The CDR3 has 14 residues. CDR1 and CDR2 (germline): MNHNS, SASEGT. V was clipped by 3 bases and J by 5 bases; unmatched bases: 6. Study processing details: Reference gene primer amplification yielded estimated nucleated cell counts. Sequencing was performed with immunoSEQ multiplex PCR; in TCRdb, only in-frame clones are kept and a portion is missing. D and trimming come from the DNA, and the V and J calls and clone size come from that table. The sample records 250,000 to 350,000 clones, around nine tenths being singletons. Sample: peripheral blood. The chain links TRBV6-1 to TRBJ1-1; 7 positions match TRBD1. The receptor was derived from a woman in her sixties or seventies with acute or convalescent COVID-19. The CDR3 is CASSEYRGTTEAFF. The CDR3 coding sequence is TGTGCCAGCAGTGAGTACAGGGGAACGACTGAAGCTTTCTTT.